The 13 T cell receptor beta chains below all came from one sample that was sequenced in a study of response to subunit inactivated influenza vaccine (dated 2018 in TCRdb). The method behind the library was RT-PCR. This sample was sequenced with an Illumina HiSeq 2500. TCRdb handled the public reads itself, with Q25 trimming in fastp and clone calling in MiXCR, and kept productive beta chains. Under each unique CDR3 protein, matching rows form one entry showing the most common genes and DNA. Here the sample has 200,000 to 300,000 distinct CDR3 sequences; approximately 12% occur a single time. The biggest ten clones account for approximately 7.8% of the sample. Sequencing was performed on non-naive T cells sorted from PBMCs, taken 14 to 15 days before vaccination. Per the publication, the cell subset or site label means: memory T cell fraction. All receptors derive from a man aged 45-60 years who received an inactivated influenza vaccine. Donor details come from another sample of the same person, matched by shared clones.

The V call is TRBV18, the J call TRBJ1-1; 9 bases match TRBD1. Germline V lookup: CDR1 KGHSH, CDR2 LQKENI. V dropped 3 bases and J dropped 0; count of bases not matched to a gene: 2. The CDR3 covers 15 residues. The CDR3 region has the DNA TGTGCCAGCTCACCTACAGGGGGCCTGAACACTGAAGCTTTCTTT. Translated, it gives CASSPTGGLNTEAFF.

V usage is TRBV5-1 and J usage is TRBJ1-4, with D perhaps matching TRBD1 (5 bases). Germline V gives CDR1 SGHRS, CDR2 YFSETQ. Trimming took 10 bases from V and 8 from J, leaving 18 bases between them. CDR3 length: 13 residues. The CDR3 region is CACGRDAEEKLFF. The DNA for the CDR3 is TGCGCCTGCGGACGGGACGCAGAGGAAAAACTGTTTTTT.

This clonotype was picked up a small number of times. The CDR3 bases are TGTGCCAGCAGCACCCAGCGGGGGATGGAGACCCAGTACTTC. Protein sequence: CASSTQRGMETQYF. The V and J genes are TRBV25-1 and TRBJ2-5, with 8 nucleotides matching TRBD2. CDR1 and CDR2 from the germline V gene are MGHDK and SYGVNS. V dropped 6 bases and J dropped 5; count of bases not matched to a gene: 8. CDR3 length equals 14 residues. Combining the CDR3 with reference TRBV25-1 and TRBJ2-5 gives the whole variable domain EADIYQTPRYLVIGTGKKITLECSQTMGHDKMYWYQQDPGMELHLIHYSYGVNSTEKGDLSSESTVSRIRTEHFPLTLESARPSHTSQYLCASSTQRGMETQYFGPGTRLLVL.

This chain joins TRBV5-1 and TRBJ2-7; weak D call: TRBD1 (6 bases). The germline V gene has CDR1 SGHRS and CDR2 YFSETQ. V lost 0 bases to trimming and J lost 5 bases, with 21 bases between them. This CDR3 contains 17 residues. The CDR3 region has the DNA TGCGCCAGCAGCTTGGGCGGAGTGGGGGCAGGGGCCCACGAGCAGTACTTC. Its protein is CASSLGGVGAGAHEQYF.

This clonotype has a count of ten or more. This rearrangement joins TRBV15 to TRBJ2-1; unclear D gene. This CDR3 is 14 amino acids long. CDR1 and CDR2 from the germline V gene are LNHNV and YYDKDF (reference sequence). Trimming removed 1 base at V and 0 bases at J, with 4 bases between. The CDR3 nucleotides are TGTGCCACCAGCAGAGTAGGCTCCTACAATGAGCAGTTCTTC. Its protein product is CATSRVGSYNEQFF.

This clonotype was seen a handful of times. V gene TRBV5-1 combines with J gene TRBJ2-7; 7 positions agree with TRBD1. The length of the CDR3 is 14 residues. The trim removed 4 bases at V and 4 bases at J, leaving 8 bases unmatched. CDR1 and CDR2 from the germline V gene are SGHRS and YFSETQ. CDR3 sequence (DNA): TGCGCCAGCAGCCCCCGGGACAGTCTATACGAGCAGTACTTC. Its protein is CASSPRDSLYEQYF.

V and J are TRBV4-3 and TRBJ2-1, with D possibly matching TRBD1 (6 bases). In germline, CDR1 is LGHNA, CDR2 YSLEER. The CDR3 has 16 amino acids. The V gene lost 3 bases and the J gene lost 2 bases, with 14 bases spanning the gap. CDR3 residues: CASSQARRGTYNEQFF. Here the CDR3 DNA reads TGCGCCAGCAGCCAGGCGCGTAGGGGGACCTACAATGAGCAGTTCTTC.

This clonotype was counted only a few times. The chain combines TRBV5-5 with TRBJ2-3; the match to TRBD1 covers 8 bases. CDR3 length: 16 residues. The ends lost 1 base at V and 6 bases at J; junction bases unmatched: 10. CDR1 is SGHKS and CDR2 is YYEKEE in the germline V gene (reference sequence). CDR3 protein: CASSLFIQGARDTQYF. The CDR3 coding sequence is TGTGCCAGCAGCTTGTTCATTCAGGGGGCAAGGGATACGCAGTATTTT.

V usage is TRBV7-9 and J usage is TRBJ1-5, with D uncertain. The length of the CDR3 is 13 residues. Germline V CDR1 and CDR2: SEHNR, FQNEAQ (reference sequence). Trimming took off 4 bases at V and 2 bases at J, with 6 bases between the two ends. CDR3 nucleotides: TGTGCCAGCAGCTCAATAGGCAATCAGCCCCAGCATTTT. Its protein is CASSSIGNQPQHF.

This clonotype was picked up a small number of times. The chain combines TRBV29-1 with TRBJ2-1, with D perhaps matching TRBD2 (7 bases). Germline assignment: CDR1 SQVTM and CDR2 ANQGSEA. Deletions cut 3 bases from V and 9 bases from J, with 15 bases between. The CDR3 is 13 residues long. CDR3 in amino acids: CSVDWAGDTEQFF. DNA for the CDR3: TGCAGCGTTGACTGGGCGGGGGACACTGAGCAGTTCTTC.

This chain's CDR3 is CASSHGQGISQTQYF. The CDR3 nucleotides are TGTGCCAGCAGCCACGGACAGGGGATTTCGCAGACCCAGTACTTC. J is TRBJ2-5 and V is TRBV6-2 or TRBV6-3, with 9 bases lining up with TRBD1. Germline CDR1 reads MNHEY; CDR2 reads SVGEGT. The V segment lost 6 bases and the J segment 6 bases; nucleotides outside the gene matches: 11. This CDR3 has 15 residues.

This clonotype was detected a few times. The chain employs TRBV13 and TRBJ1-1; D is unresolved. Germline CDR1 reads PRHDT; CDR2 reads FYEKMQ (reference sequence). Trimming removed 2 bases from V and 4 bases from J, with 8 bases in between. The CDR3 length is 13 residues. The CDR3 DNA sequence: TGTGCCAGCAGCTTAATCGGGATCACTGAAGCTTTCTTT. It yields the protein CASSLIGITEAFF.

The chain couples TRBV25-1 to TRBJ2-4, with 7 bases fitting TRBD1. This CDR3 comprises 14 residues. From germline, CDR1 is MGHDK and CDR2 SYGVNS. V was pared by 8 bases and J by 2 bases, with 6 bases of the junction left unmatched. The CDR3 DNA is TGTGCCAGCGGCTACAGGGGAACCAAAAACATTCAGTACTTC. This translates into CASGYRGTKNIQYF. Together with reference TRBV25-1 and TRBJ2-4, the CDR3 gives the full variable domain: EADIYQTPRYLVIGTGKKITLECSQTMGHDKMYWYQQDPGMELHLIHYSYGVNSTEKGDLSSESTVSRIRTEHFPLTLESARPSHTSQYLCASGYRGTKNIQYFGAGTRLSVL.